These T cell receptor beta chains were read from a single sample in a study of graft-versus-host responses after intestinal transplantation. Only in-frame clones appear in the TCRdb table, and some are missing; sequencing was by immunoSEQ multiplex PCR. The repertoire has 30,000 to 40,000 clones, around 94% of them found once; the top ten carry approximately 0.8%. Specimen: PBMCs, collected 16 days after intestinal transplant. These receptors came from a human patient who received an intestinal transplant, so some T cells may come from the graft donor. Both conserved end residues are part of each CDR3. A D gene is named only where the DNA matches it firmly. Size is stated for part of the rows, as once, few or many counts, or as a class when the clone is expanded.

V gene,D gene,J gene,CDR3 length,clone size,CDR3 DNA,CDR3 protein
TRBV6-7,TRBD2,TRBJ2-1,17,NA,TGTGCCAGCAGTTACTCGTGGGGGGAGGGCCGTCGAAATGAGCAGTTCTTC,CASSYSWGEGRRNEQFF
TRBV28,TRBD1,TRBJ2-7,15,NA,TGTGCCAGCAGTTTAGACGGGGACAGCTCCTACGAGCAGTACTTC,CASSLDGDSSYEQYF
TRBV7-6,NA,TRBJ2-3,15,NA,TGTGCCAGCAGCTTAGCGGGGGGTAGCCCCGATACGCAGTATTTT,CASSLAGGSPDTQYF
TRBV5-6,TRBD1,TRBJ2-5,16,NA,TGTGCCAGCAGCTTGGGACTGGACAGGGCACAAGAGACCCAGTACTTC,CASSLGLDRAQETQYF
TRBV28,NA,TRBJ2-7,14,NA,TGTGCCAGCAGTCCCCTCGGGTCGCGCTACGAGCAGTACTTC,CASSPLGSRYEQYF
TRBV12-2,NA,TRBJ2-1,16,NA,TGTGCAAGTCGCTTAGGGGGGGACAGGGCCTACAATGAGCAGTTCTTC,CASRLGGDRAYNEQFF
TRBV5-1,TRBD2,TRBJ2-5,14,NA,TGCGCCAGCAGCCCTTGGACTAGAGGGGAGACCCAGTACTTC,CASSPWTRGETQYF
TRBV6-5,NA,TRBJ1-5,15,NA,TGTGCCAGCAGTTACTCCCCGGGACCAGGGCCGCCCCAGCATTTT,CASSYSPGPGPPQHF
TRBV15,NA,TRBJ2-5,13,NA,TGTGCCACCAGACCCGACTCGCAAGAGACCCAGTACTTC,CATRPDSQETQYF
TRBV7-9,NA,TRBJ2-1,16,once,TGTGCCAGCAGCTTAATTTCTTGGAGCTCCTACAATGAGCGGTTCTTC,CASSLISWSSYNERFF
TRBV6-5,NA,TRBJ2-7,13,NA,TGTGCCAGCAGTTACGACGGAACCTACGAGCAGTACTTC,CASSYDGTYEQYF
TRBV6-1,NA,TRBJ2-2,17,NA,TGTGCCAGCAGTGAAGGGTGGGTTGGGGGGAACACCGGGGAGCTGTTTTTT,CASSEGWVGGNTGELFF
TRBV29-1,TRBD1,TRBJ2-1,13,NA,TGCAGCGTTGAAGGCCCGCACGGGACAGGGGAGTTCTTC,CSVEGPHGTGEFF
TRBV28,NA,TRBJ2-7,13,NA,TGTGCCAGCTCACCGACAGAGAACTACGAGCAGTACTTC,CASSPTENYEQYF
TRBV9,NA,TRBJ2-1,17,NA,TGTGCCAGCAGCCCAATCTTACTAGGTGGCCCCCGGGATGAGCAGTTCTTC,CASSPILLGGPRDEQFF
TRBV28,NA,TRBJ2-7,11,NA,TGTGCCAGCAGTTTCGTCTACGAGCAGTACTTC,CASSFVYEQYF
TRBV5-4,NA,TRBJ2-2,16,NA,TGTGCCAGCACCCCATCAGGGGAAACGAACACCGGGGAGCTGTTTTTT,CASTPSGETNTGELFF
TRBV5-4,TRBD1,TRBJ2-1,15,NA,TGTGCCAGCAGCCCACAGGGGATTTCCTACAATGAGCAGTTCTTC,CASSPQGISYNEQFF
TRBV28,TRBD2,TRBJ2-7,15,NA,TGTGCCAGCAGGGAAACGACAGCGGGAACCCACGAGCAGTACTTC,CASRETTAGTHEQYF
TRBV4-1,NA,TRBJ2-7,13,NA,TGCGCCAGCAGCCAGGTACCGCTTGGAGAGCAGTACTTC,CASSQVPLGEQYF
TRBV28,NA,TRBJ2-1,15,NA,TGTGCCAGCAGCCGACGGCAGGGACCCGGGGGCAAGCAGTTCTTC,CASSRRQGPGGKQFF
TRBV7-7,TRBD2,TRBJ2-5,16,NA,TGTGCCAGCAGCCCGCGACTAGCGGAGGTCCAAGAGACCCAGTACTTC,CASSPRLAEVQETQYF
TRBV19,TRBD1,TRBJ1-1,15,NA,TGTGCCAGTAGTATAGAGGAGGGGGCAAAAACTGAAGCTTTCTTT,CASSIEEGAKTEAFF
TRBV28,NA,TRBJ2-1,16,NA,TGTGCCAGCAGTGCTCTAGCAACATATCCCCGGGGTGAGCAGTTCTTC,CASSALATYPRGEQFF
TRBV9,TRBD1,TRBJ2-7,14,NA,TGTGCCAGCAGCCACACGGACAGGGAAGACGAGCAGTACTTC,CASSHTDREDEQYF
TRBV28,NA,TRBJ2-7,12,NA,TGTGCCAGCAGTTCAGGGTTGCGCGAGCAGTACTTC,CASSSGLREQYF
TRBV28,NA,TRBJ1-2,16,NA,TGTGCCAGCAGTTTACCCCCGGAAGGGAGGAACTATGGCTACACCTTC,CASSLPPEGRNYGYTF
TRBV4-1,TRBD1,TRBJ2-7,15,NA,TGCGCCAGCAGCCAAGATAATGCAGGGGGATACGAGCAGTACTTC,CASSQDNAGGYEQYF
TRBV5-1,TRBD2,TRBJ2-3,17,NA,TGCGCCAGCAGCTTGGCCGGGGCGGGAGGGGGGACAGATACGCAGTATTTT,CASSLAGAGGGTDTQYF
TRBV11-1,NA,TRBJ1-5,13,NA,TGTGCCAGCAGCTTAGAGTTGGGTCAGCCCCAGCATTTT,CASSLELGQPQHF
TRBV4-1,TRBD2,TRBJ2-7,17,NA,TGCGCCAGCAGCCAAGACGGGACTAGCGGGAGAAAGGACGAGCAGTACTTC,CASSQDGTSGRKDEQYF
TRBV9,NA,TRBJ2-1,14,NA,TGTGCCAGCAGCGTAGGACCAGGGTGGGATGAGCAGTTCTTC,CASSVGPGWDEQFF
TRBV5-1,NA,TRBJ2-2,13,NA,TGCGCCAGCAGACAGATCGGGGCCGGGGAGCTGTTTTTT,CASRQIGAGELFF
TRBV30,TRBD2,TRBJ2-3,15,NA,TGTGCCTGGAGTATTCTAGCGGGAGGGAGCGATACGCAGTATTTT,CAWSILAGGSDTQYF
TRBV11-2,TRBD2,TRBJ2-1,15,NA,TGTGCCAGCAGCCTTAGCGGGAGCTCCTACAATGAGCAGTTCTTC,CASSLSGSSYNEQFF
TRBV4-3,NA,TRBJ2-5,16,NA,TGCGCCAGCAGCCAAGATTGGCGTAAGAAACAAGAGACCCAGTACTTC,CASSQDWRKKQETQYF
TRBV5-1,TRBD1,TRBJ1-4,15,NA,TGCGCCAGCAGCTTCGGACAGGGGAATAATGAAAAACTGTTTTTT,CASSFGQGNNEKLFF
TRBV2,TRBD2,TRBJ2-1,16,NA,TGTGCCAGCAACCGATGGACTAGCGGGGCCTACAATGAGCAGTTCTTC,CASNRWTSGAYNEQFF
TRBV25-1,TRBD2,TRBJ2-7,15,NA,TGTGCCAGCAGTGGGGCTAGCGGTAATAACTACGAGCAGTACTTC,CASSGASGNNYEQYF
TRBV9,TRBD2,TRBJ2-2,17,once,TGTGCCAGCAGCGGACTTAGCGGGAGCAAGGACACCGGGGAGCTGTTTTTT,CASSGLSGSKDTGELFF
TRBV5-8,TRBD1,TRBJ2-4,13,few,TGTGCCAGCAGCGCCGGGACAGGAAACATTCAGTACTTC,CASSAGTGNIQYF
TRBV4-1,NA,TRBJ2-1,13,NA,TGCGCCAGCAGCCAACGGGGGCGGAATGAGCAGTTCTTC,CASSQRGRNEQFF
TRBV19,NA,TRBJ2-1,14,NA,TGTGCCAGTAGTTTCGGCGGACTAATCAATGAGCAGTTCTTC,CASSFGGLINEQFF
TRBV19,NA,TRBJ2-1,13,once,TGTGCCAGTAGCGGGGAAGCCTACAATGAGCAGTTCTTC,CASSGEAYNEQFF
TRBV14,NA,TRBJ2-2,18,once,TGTGCCAGCAGCCAAGTTCTCGTATGGGACACGAACACCGGGGAGCTGTTTTTT,CASSQVLVWDTNTGELFF